Below, 5 T cell receptor beta chains from the same sample are listed, as sequenced in a study of blood T cell repertoires in COVID-19. The data were produced by immunoSEQ multiplex PCR, yet TCRdb's version contains in-frame clones alone and is incomplete. The sample holds 150,000 to 200,000 clones, about 76% seen once. Input material: peripheral blood. The receptor source for this set is a woman in her thirties or forties with COVID-19, enrolled during active disease.

This sequence joins TRBV10-3 and TRBJ1-2; tentatively, D is TRBD1 (5 bases). CDR3 length: 12 amino acids. Per germline, CDR1 ENHRY and CDR2 SYGVKD. The V gene lost 4 bases and the J gene lost 2 bases, with 5 bases spanning the gap. CDR3 in amino acids: CAISGQNYGYTF. In nucleotides, the CDR3 is TGTGCCATCAGTGGACAGAACTATGGCTACACCTTC.

This clone has ten or more counts. J is TRBJ2-2 and V is TRBV2; 7 bases fit TRBD2. Germline CDR1 is SNHLY and CDR2 is FYNNEI. J was trimmed by 0 bases and V by 0 bases; bases with no gene match: 1. The CDR3 consists of 16 residues. The CDR3 DNA sequence: TGTGCCAGCAGTGAAGCTGGGACTACGAACACCGGGGAGCTGTTTTTT. This encodes CASSEAGTTNTGELFF.

The chain uses TRBV2 and TRBJ1-1; 7 bases align to TRBD1. V shed 4 bases, J shed 1 base, and the junction held 3 bases outside the gene matches. Per the germline V gene, CDR1 is SNHLY and CDR2 is FYNNEI. The CDR3 is made up of 14 amino acids. CDR3 region: CASSGRQGNTEAFF. The CDR3 DNA reads as TGTGCCAGCAGTGGCCGACAGGGGAACACTGAAGCTTTCTTT.

V is TRBV11-3 and J is TRBJ2-3; 7 bases are shared with TRBD2. The V and J ends lost 3 bases and 4 bases, in that order; junction bases with no gene match: 22. Germline loops: CDR1 SGHNT, CDR2 YENEEA. This CDR3 has 20 residues. The DNA for the CDR3 is TGTGCCAGCAGCTTCCGTCGGGTAACCGGACTAGGTTCCTTGGCAGATACGCAGTATTTT. Protein sequence: CASSFRRVTGLGSLADTQYF.

This chain links TRBV18 with TRBJ2-7, with D possibly being TRBD2 (5 bases). The germline V and J ends were trimmed by 2 bases and 2 bases, with 7 bases remaining between them. CDR1 and CDR2 from the germline V gene are KGHSH and LQKENI. The CDR3 runs to 13 residues. The CDR3 is CASSPGLPYEQYF. CDR3 nucleotide sequence: TGTGCCAGCTCACCAGGACTCCCCTACGAGCAGTACTTC.